The entry below gives a single T cell receptor (beta chain) sequence along with its context. The specificity of this receptor is unknown. Nothing much larger sits one base from this clone, and base qualities are not available. TCRbeta CDR3 regions were amplified from genomic DNA using the immunoSEQ Assay, a bias-controlled multiplex PCR. In the original analysis: The number of nucleated cells in each sample was estimated by amplification of reference gene primers within the assay. To quantify the absolute abundance of each unique TCRbeta CDR3 rearrangement, sequence reads were collapsed and filtered. Productive Simpson clonality was computed per sample as the square root of Simpson's diversity index over productive rearrangements. In TCRdb, the immuneACCESS table is reduced to in-frame sequences with V and J assigned. These tables do not hold every clone; where another copy was compared, an unresolved V gene accounts for under half, and the others remain unexplained. That table is the source of V, J and clone size, and D and trimming were worked out from the DNA. The sample table lists under 450,000 clones, 89% of them with a count of one. The ten largest make up under 2% of the sample.

This sample is part of a study of blood T cell repertoires in COVID-19 (dated by TCRdb to the early 2020s). Context from the whole study: Samples covering the acute and convalescent phases of COVID-19 were provided by collaborators in the United States, Italy and Spain. The samples were drawn from two sources: the first 160 participants of the ongoing ImmuneRACE study, and over 950 subjects contributed by 6 global collaborators. The repertoires were released in a freely available public database meant as a resource for research on the immune response to SARS-CoV-2. The prospective study material was composed of cDNA or gDNA derived from T cells, B-cell-depleted T cells, or PBMCs. Nearly every sample came with metadata listing a de-identified subject ID, COVID-19 status, age in years and sex. Deeply sampled blood TCRbeta repertoires from subjects exposed to, actively infected with, or recovered from COVID-19 were included in the dataset. HLA class I and class II types, where available, came from metadata supplied by the sample provider rather than from assay-based typing.

General study outcomes and caveats: How much clinical and demographic metadata was included differed by source and by participant, and the metadata was provided uncurated.

The cysteine opens and the phenylalanine closes a CDR3 of 16 amino acids. Only the CDR3 portion is preserved as DNA: 48 bases, with reading frame beginning at the first base. Trimmed from V: 6 bases; trimmed from J: 0 bases; junction bases lacking a gene match: 10. As encoded in the germline V gene (reference sequence), CDR1 is LGHDT while CDR2 is YNNKEL. In Seattle, one collaborating source enrolled patients while the infection was active and tracked those patients longitudinally over the course of disease. Collaborating institutions collected whole blood in K2EDTA tubes following their own protocols. For TCRbeta analysis, collaborators shipped samples in one of three forms: frozen whole blood, isolated PBMCs, or DNA extracted from either of those sample types.

The sequence was collected from a woman aged 40 to 50 with COVID-19, enrolled during active disease. Sequencing was performed on peripheral blood. This chain joins TRBV3-1 (or the pseudogene TRBV3-2) to TRBJ1-1; 7 bases in the junction line up with TRBD1. The DNA sequence reads TGTGCCAGCAGTTATACAGGGGAAGCATTGAACACTGAAGCTTTCTTT. This encodes CASSYTGEALNTEAFF.